This TCR beta chain appears in the sequencing data of a study of radiotherapy plus CTLA-4 blockade in lung cancer. Whole-study context: Objective responses were seen in around 17% of patients, disease control in approximately 29%. Study-level results: Tumor-derived TCR clones expanded in blood after radiotherapy plus ipilimumab.

As to this clone: Its antigen is still unknown.

Focal radiation plus CTLA-4 blockade with ipilimumab was given to patients with chemo-refractory metastatic non-small-cell lung cancer. Germline V CDR1 and CDR2: SNHLY, FYNNEI. The CDR3 runs 13 residues. The V gene lost 10 bases and the J gene lost 9 bases, with 21 bases spanning the gap. Method: immunoSEQ multiplex PCR; TCRdb's copy keeps in-frame clones and lacks some. This sample has 70,000 to 95,000 clones, with approximately 80% found just once. The sample consisted of peripheral blood, taken from a patient treated with radiotherapy plus ipilimumab. The V and J genes are TRBV2 and TRBJ2-5, with D tentatively TRBD2 (6 bases). This TCR was sampled from a human donor with non-small cell lung cancer that progressed on radiotherapy plus ipilimumab. The DNA for the CDR3 is TGTGCCACCTCCGGGACTCCGACGGGGCCCCAGTACTTC. Translating it yields CATSGTPTGPQYF.